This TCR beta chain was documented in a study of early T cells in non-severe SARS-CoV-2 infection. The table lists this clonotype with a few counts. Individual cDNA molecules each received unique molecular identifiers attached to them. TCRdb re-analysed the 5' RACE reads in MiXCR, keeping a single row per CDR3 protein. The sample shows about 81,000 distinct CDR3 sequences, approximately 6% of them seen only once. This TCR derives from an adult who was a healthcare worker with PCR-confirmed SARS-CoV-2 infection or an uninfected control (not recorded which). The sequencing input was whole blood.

The CDR3 loop reads CASSSEKAKGSVGYTF. CDR3 nucleotides: TGTGCCAGCAGTTCCGAGAAGGCGAAGGGATCTGTTGGCTACACCTTC. This chain joins TRBV6-2 or TRBV6-3 and TRBJ1-2, with unresolved D. The CDR3 is 16 residues long. CDR1 MNHEY and CDR2 SVGEGT come from the germline V gene. The V end lost 4 bases, the J end lost 7 bases, and 22 bases lay between the germline ends.